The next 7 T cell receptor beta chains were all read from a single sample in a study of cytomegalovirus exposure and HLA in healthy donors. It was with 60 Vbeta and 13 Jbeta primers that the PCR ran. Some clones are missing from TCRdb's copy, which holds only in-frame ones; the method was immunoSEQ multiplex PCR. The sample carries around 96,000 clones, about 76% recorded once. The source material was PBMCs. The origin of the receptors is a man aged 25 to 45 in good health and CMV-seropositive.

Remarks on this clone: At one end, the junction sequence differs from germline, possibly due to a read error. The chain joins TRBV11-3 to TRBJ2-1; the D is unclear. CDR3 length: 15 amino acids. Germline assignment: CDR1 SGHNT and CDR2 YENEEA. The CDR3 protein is CASSVDGPSYNEQFF. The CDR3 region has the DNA TGTGCCAGCAGCGTAGACGGTCCCTCCTACAATGAGCAGTTCTTC.

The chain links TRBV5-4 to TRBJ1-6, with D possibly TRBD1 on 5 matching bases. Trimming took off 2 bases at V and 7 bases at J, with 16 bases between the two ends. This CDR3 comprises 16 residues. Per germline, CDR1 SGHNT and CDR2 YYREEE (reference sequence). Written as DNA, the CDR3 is TGTGCCAGCAGCTTTGGGGGAGGGGATCCCAATTCACCCCTCCACTTT. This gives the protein CASSFGGGDPNSPLHF.

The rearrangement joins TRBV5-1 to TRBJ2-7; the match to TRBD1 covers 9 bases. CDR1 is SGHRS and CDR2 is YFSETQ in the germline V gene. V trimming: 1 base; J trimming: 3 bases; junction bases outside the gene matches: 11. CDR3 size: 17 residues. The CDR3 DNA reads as TGCGCCAGCAGCTTGTTCTCCGGGACAGGGTTATTCTACGAGCAGTACTTC. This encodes CASSLFSGTGLFYEQYF.

CDR3 in DNA: TGTGCCAGCAGTTTAATGACAGGTAAACAGCCCCAGCATTTT. Protein sequence: CASSLMTGKQPQHF. The chain employs TRBV6-5 and TRBJ1-5, with D possibly matching TRBD1 (6 bases). The V end was cut by 4 bases, the J end by 7 bases, with 14 bases between. CDR3 length: 14 amino acids. CDR1 is MNHEY, CDR2 SVGAGI, per germline.

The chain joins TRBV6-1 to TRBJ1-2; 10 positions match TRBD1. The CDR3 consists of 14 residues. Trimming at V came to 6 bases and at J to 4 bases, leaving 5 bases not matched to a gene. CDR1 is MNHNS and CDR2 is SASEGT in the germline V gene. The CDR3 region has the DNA TGTGCCAGCAGGGCCGGGACAGGGGTCTATGGCTACACCTTC. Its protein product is CASRAGTGVYGYTF.

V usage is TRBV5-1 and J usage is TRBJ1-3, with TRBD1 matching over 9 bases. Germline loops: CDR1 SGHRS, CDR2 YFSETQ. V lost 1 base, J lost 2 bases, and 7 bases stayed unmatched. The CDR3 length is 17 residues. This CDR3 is CASSLWTGVVPGNTIYF. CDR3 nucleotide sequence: TGCGCCAGCAGCTTGTGGACAGGGGTGGTACCTGGAAACACCATATATTTT.

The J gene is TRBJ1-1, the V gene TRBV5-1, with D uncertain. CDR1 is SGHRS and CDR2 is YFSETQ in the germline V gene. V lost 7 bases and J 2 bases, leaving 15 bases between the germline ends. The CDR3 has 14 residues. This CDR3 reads CASGTSRVNTEAFF. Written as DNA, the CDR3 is TGCGCCAGCGGTACCTCAAGAGTTAACACTGAAGCTTTCTTT. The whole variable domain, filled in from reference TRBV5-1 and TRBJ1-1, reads KAGVTQTPRYLIKTRGQQVTLSCSPISGHRSVSWYQQTPGQGLQFLFEYFSETQRNKGNFPGRFSGRQFSNSRSEMNVSTLELGDSALYLCASGTSRVNTEAFFGQGTRLTVV.